Given below is one T cell receptor (beta chain) in context. The sample originates from a study of beta chain features in type 1 diabetes. Germline V CDR1 and CDR2: MNHEY, SMNVEV (reference sequence). The CDR3 has 15 residues. Trimming removed 3 bases from V and 0 bases from J, with 9 bases in between. Expressed TCRB transcripts were sequenced because the isolated RNA had all been reverse transcribed beforehand. Assay: immunoSEQ multiplex PCR; the TCRdb copy retains only in-frame clones and omits some. Of approximately 150,000 clones listed, 8.5% to 12% are singletons. The sequenced sample was naive CD4+ T cells from blood. The receptor was derived from a man younger than 30 in good health. This sequence joins TRBV27 and TRBJ1-5, with D perhaps matching TRBD1 (5 bases). The CDR3 spells CASSFGGYSNQPQHF. Written as DNA, the CDR3 is TGTGCCAGCAGTTTCGGGGGATATAGCAATCAGCCCCAGCATTTT.